The 30 T cell receptor beta chains below all came from one sample that was sequenced in a study of regulatory T cells in long-lasting Graves disease. Regarding time point: newly diagnosed GD, antithyroid drugs for less than 3 months. Isolated PBMC RNA provided the starting material for the TCR library. Arm-PCR with iRepertoire HTBI primers amplified the CDR3 regions for these TCR beta libraries. MiXCR, applied by TCRdb to the multiplex PCR reads, yields one record per CDR3 protein. The profile covers 350,000 to 500,000 distinct CDR3 sequences, with roughly 15% appearing a single time and under 30% taken by the ten largest. These data also featured in a second study, about T cells in Graves' hyperthyroidism and ophthalmopathy.

Sequencing used peripheral blood mononuclear cells (PBMCs), obtained at new diagnosis, from a patient treated with antithyroid drugs. The receptors come from a woman in her late teens or twenties with Graves disease.

This clonotype turned up a few times. The chain is built from TRBV18 and TRBJ2-7, with D possibly TRBD2 on 5 matching bases. The CDR3 extends over 14 amino acids. Germline values: CDR1 KGHSH, CDR2 LQKENI. The V end lost 2 bases, the J end lost 1 base, and 9 bases lay between the germline ends. The CDR3 sequence: CASSPGLASYEQYF. CDR3 nucleotide sequence: TGTGCCAGCTCACCAGGATTAGCGTCCTACGAGCAGTACTTC. The complete variable domain, with remaining parts taken from reference TRBV18 and TRBJ2-7, reads NAGVMQNPRHLVRRRGQEARLRCSPMKGHSHVYWYRQLPEEGLKFMVYLQKENIIDESGMPKERFSAEFPKEGPSILRIQQVVRGDSAAYFCASSPGLASYEQYFGPGTRLTVT.

This clonotype was counted between two and nine times. At one boundary the junction diverges from the germline segment, which might be a read error. DNA for the CDR3: TGTGCCAGCAGCCTAACAGGGTTTGAGACCCAGTACTTC. It yields the protein CASSLTGFETQYF. This chain uses TRBV7-3 with TRBJ2-5; a weak D match, TRBD1 (6 bases). Germline-derived CDR1 and CDR2 are SGHTA and FQGTGA. The CDR3 is 13 residues long.

The chain recombines TRBV5-6 with TRBJ1-2; TRBD1 matches at 9 bases. This CDR3 spans 14 amino acids. With V trimmed by 4 bases and J by 4 bases, 5 bases remained unmatched. CDR1 is SGHDT, CDR2 YYEEEE, per germline. The DNA for the CDR3 is TGTGCCAGCAGCACGGGACAGGGAGCCTATGGCTACACCTTC. Translated: CASSTGQGAYGYTF.

This clonotype was counted many times. The chain links TRBV27 to TRBJ2-7; the match to TRBD2 covers 7 bases. Germline V gene sequence: CDR1 MNHEY, CDR2 SMNVEV (reference sequence). This CDR3 has 14 amino acids. Trimming at V came to 7 bases and at J to 0 bases, leaving 6 bases not matched to a gene. The DNA of the CDR3 is TGTGCCAGCAAACTAGCGCTGAGCTCCTACGAGCAGTACTTC. It specifies CASKLALSSYEQYF.

This clonotype showed up many times. This chain uses TRBV29-1 with TRBJ2-5; TRBD1 aligns across 9 bases. The CDR3 runs to 16 residues. Trimming took 4 bases from V and 1 from J; bases not matched to a gene: 10. Germline loops: CDR1 SQVTM, CDR2 ANQGSEA. Here the CDR3 DNA reads TGCAGCGTTGTTTACCCCCGGGACAGGGTCCAAGAGACCCAGTACTTC. Translating it yields CSVVYPRDRVQETQYF.

This clonotype was seen more than once but under ten times. The chain is built from TRBV4-1 and TRBJ1-5; D possibly corresponds to TRBD1 (6 bases). Germline CDR1 is MGHRA and CDR2 is YSYEKL. The CDR3 loop spans 16 amino acids. Between the trimmed V and J ends, which lost 1 base and 2 bases, there was a span of 12 bases. The CDR3 nucleotides read TGCGCCAGCAGCCAAGTCGGACAGTCAGGCAATCAGCCCCAGCATTTT. Its translation is CASSQVGQSGNQPQHF.

The V gene is TRBV6-1, the J gene TRBJ2-6; D perhaps matches TRBD2 (6 bases). CDR3 size: 16 residues. The germline CDR1 and CDR2 sequences are MNHNS and SASEGT. The V end lost 7 bases, the J end lost 2 bases, and 15 bases lay between the germline ends. CDR3 DNA sequence: TGTGCCAGCACCCTCTCCGGGGGAACTGGGGCCAACGTCCTGACTTTC. Translating gives CASTLSGGTGANVLTF.

This clonotype came up many times. V is TRBV12-5 and J is TRBJ2-2; TRBD2 aligns across 7 bases. J was trimmed by 1 base and V by 4 bases; bases with no gene match: 6. Germline CDR1 and CDR2: LGHNT and FRNRAP. This CDR3 contains 16 residues. CDR3 sequence reads: CASGSRDYLNTGELFF. Written as DNA, the CDR3 is TGTGCTAGTGGTTCCCGGGACTACCTGAACACCGGGGAGCTGTTTTTT. The whole variable domain, filled in from reference TRBV12-5 and TRBJ2-2, reads DARVTQTPRHKVTEMGQEVTMRCQPILGHNTVFWYRQTMMQGLELLAYFRNRAPLDDSGMPKDRFSAEMPDATLATLKIQPSEPRDSAVYFCASGSRDYLNTGELFFGEGSRLTVL.

This clonotype occurred a few times. This sequence joins TRBV4-1 and TRBJ1-5, with a weak D call TRBD1 (5 bases). The CDR3 is 16 residues long. Trimming left V 2 bases short and J 4 bases short, with 15 bases between. Germline V gives CDR1 MGHRA, CDR2 YSYEKL. CDR3 sequence reads: CASSQLGTLTNQPQHF. DNA for the CDR3: TGCGCCAGCAGCCAACTAGGGACCTTGACTAATCAGCCCCAGCATTTT.

V gene TRBV5-1 combines with J gene TRBJ2-5; TRBD1 agrees at 9 bases. The CDR3 totals 17 residues. After removal of 4 bases from V and 1 base from J, the junction contained 11 bases not matched to a gene. CDR1 and CDR2 (germline): SGHRS, YFSETQ. DNA of the CDR3: TGCGCCAGCAGCCTAACGGGACAGGGTCGCTTCCAAGAGACCCAGTACTTC. Amino acid sequence: CASSLTGQGRFQETQYF.

CDR3 DNA: TGTGCCAGCAGTGTAGTCTCCTACAATGAGCAGTTCTTC. It yields the protein CASSVVSYNEQFF. This sequence joins TRBV6-2 or TRBV6-3 and TRBJ2-1; D gene uncertain. CDR3 length equals 13 residues. Germline V CDR1 and CDR2: MNHEY, SVGEGT. V lost 5 bases and J lost 0, with 5 bases in between.

At least ten counts were recorded for this clonotype. The rearrangement links TRBV20-1 to TRBJ2-5, with D unresolved. CDR1 is DFQATT, CDR2 SNEGSKA, per germline (reference sequence). V was shortened by 6 bases and J by 2 bases, with 13 bases between the two germline ends. CDR3 size: 13 residues. CDR3 protein: CSAGPQKQETQYF. CDR3 DNA sequence: TGCAGTGCCGGCCCCCAAAAACAAGAGACCCAGTACTTC.

This clonotype occurred many times. The V and J genes are TRBV28 and TRBJ2-1; D is unresolved. The CDR3 has 12 amino acids. Per germline, CDR1 MDHEN and CDR2 SYDVKM. Trimming left V 8 bases short and J 7 bases short, with 12 bases between. The CDR3 region has the DNA TGTGCCAGCTGCCGGCAGACAAATGAGCAGTTCTTC. It translates to CASCRQTNEQFF.

The chain combines TRBV5-1 with TRBJ2-7, with D perhaps TRBD1 (5 bases). Trimming removed 0 bases from V and 6 bases from J, with 13 bases in between. Germline loops: CDR1 SGHRS, CDR2 YFSETQ. The CDR3 loop spans 14 amino acids. The chain's CDR3 is CASSLALGLSEQYF. The CDR3 DNA sequence: TGCGCCAGCAGCTTGGCCTTGGGGCTTAGCGAGCAGTACTTC.

This clonotype was seen ten or more times. The chain uses TRBV7-2 and TRBJ2-3; D not resolved. Germline V gene sequence: CDR1 SGHTA, CDR2 FQGNSA. The CDR3 is 15 amino acids. V lost 1 base to trimming and J lost 5 bases, with 13 bases between them. The CDR3 loop reads CASSLDRASLDTQYF. The CDR3 DNA is TGTGCCAGCAGCTTAGACCGAGCCAGTTTAGATACGCAGTATTTT.

This clonotype was observed a few times. The V and J genes are TRBV29-1 and TRBJ2-7; a weak D match, TRBD1 (6 bases). This CDR3 spans 13 amino acids. CDR1 and CDR2 from the germline V gene are SQVTM and ANQGSEA. V dropped 4 bases and J dropped 2 bases, with 12 bases sitting between them. The CDR3 DNA follows: TGCAGCGTTGGAACAGGGATTCCCTACGAGCAGTACTTC. Protein: CSVGTGIPYEQYF.

About this clonotype: This sequence may be a read error, since a much larger clone differs from it by one base. The V gene is TRBV7-2, the J gene TRBJ2-7; D not resolved. The closer fit of TRBJ2-1 to the DNA end suggests the J call may be wrong. The CDR3 extends over 14 amino acids. The V gene's germline CDR1 is SGHTA and CDR2 FQGNSA. In nucleotides, the CDR3 is TGTGCCAGCAGCTTAGATCCTCGCCGCTACGAGCAGTTCTTC. Translating gives CASSLDPRRYEQFF.

This clonotype was detected ten times or more. The CDR3 nucleotides read TGTGCCAGCAGCTTCGGGGGGACAGGGGGGAACTATGGCTACACCTTC. This codes for CASSFGGTGGNYGYTF. This chain links TRBV5-4 with TRBJ1-2; 11 bases are shared with TRBD1. The CDR3 contains 16 residues. V was clipped by 2 bases and J by 2 bases; unmatched bases: 5. From germline, CDR1 is SGHNT and CDR2 YYREEE (reference sequence).

The sample holds many counts of this clonotype. A junction end diverges from the germline sequence, so it may reflect a read error. This chain connects TRBV6-2 or TRBV6-3 to TRBJ2-3; D tentatively reads TRBD1 or TRBD2 (7 bases each). CDR1 is MNHEY, CDR2 SVGEGT, per germline. The CDR3 is 14 amino acids. The CDR3 sequence: CASNYFGDSGEQYF. CDR3 DNA: TGTGCCAGCAATTACTTTGGGGACAGCGGGGAGCAGTATTTT.

This clonotype appeared many times. This sequence joins TRBV29-1 and TRBJ2-1, with 9 bases identical to TRBD1. Per the germline V gene, CDR1 is SQVTM and CDR2 is ANQGSEA. This CDR3 comprises 14 residues. V shed 3 bases, J shed 10 bases, and the junction held 10 bases outside the gene matches. CDR3 bases: TGCAGCGTTGACGGAAAACAGGGGGCCGCGGAGCAGTTCTTC. Amino acid sequence: CSVDGKQGAAEQFF.

Many counts were recorded for this clonotype. The chain joins TRBV20-1 to TRBJ2-7, with D possibly called TRBD1 or TRBD2 (5 bases each). CDR1 DFQATT and CDR2 SNEGSKA come from the germline V gene (reference sequence). This CDR3 is 11 amino acids long. V gave up 6 bases and J gave up 0 bases, with 6 bases separating them. CDR3 sequence reads: CSARGSYEQYF. CDR3 bases: TGCAGTGCGAGGGGCTCCTACGAGCAGTACTTC.

This clonotype was counted at least ten times. The chain carries TRBV28 and TRBJ2-7; 7 bases map to TRBD2. J was trimmed by 4 bases and V by 7 bases; bases with no gene match: 7. The CDR3 is 13 residues long. Germline V CDR1 and CDR2: MDHEN, SYDVKM. Here the CDR3 reads CASTVPGGYEQYF. In DNA form, the CDR3 reads TGTGCCAGCACAGTTCCGGGGGGATACGAGCAGTACTTC.

This clonotype has just one count. V and J are TRBV5-5 and TRBJ2-6, with D unclear. This CDR3 region has 17 residues. Germline CDR1 SGHKS, CDR2 YYEKEE (reference sequence). Trimming stripped 0 bases from V and 2 bases from J, with 12 bases between. The CDR3 DNA reads TGTGCCAGCAGCTTGGGACACATTAACCCTGGGGCCAACGTCCTGACTTTC. Protein: CASSLGHINPGANVLTF. The full variable domain, rest sourced from reference TRBV5-5 and TRBJ2-6, is DAGVTQSPTHLIKTRGQQVTLRCSPISGHKSVSWYQQVLGQGPQFIFQYYEKEERGRGNFPDRFSARQFPNYSSELNVNALLLGDSALYLCASSLGHINPGANVLTFGAGSRLTVL.

The J gene is TRBJ2-1, the V gene TRBV7-2; no firm D call. CDR1 is SGHTA and CDR2 is FQGNSA in the germline V gene. The CDR3 consists of 11 residues. Trimming left V 7 bases short and J 10 bases short, with 11 bases between. The CDR3 here is CASTNLEEQFF. The CDR3 nucleotides read TGTGCCAGCACCAACTTAGAGGAGCAGTTCTTC.

There are many counts of this clonotype. The chain carries TRBV29-1 and TRBJ2-7; a weak D match, TRBD2 (5 bases). V was cut by 2 bases and J by 2 bases, with 10 bases left in between. Germline V gene data show CDR1 as SQVTM and CDR2 as ANQGSEA. This CDR3 spans 13 amino acids. The CDR3 region is CSVETGIAYEQYF. In DNA form, the CDR3 reads TGCAGCGTTGAAACCGGGATTGCCTACGAGCAGTACTTC.

Many counts were recorded for this clonotype. This chain links TRBV30 with TRBJ2-1, with 9 bases that match TRBD2. V shed 1 base, J shed 13 bases, and the junction held 2 bases outside the gene matches. Germline V gives CDR1 GTSNPN, CDR2 SVGIG (reference sequence). The CDR3 length is 11 residues. This CDR3 is CAWSGLADQFF. In DNA form, the CDR3 reads TGTGCCTGGAGTGGACTAGCGGATCAGTTCTTC.

Ten or more counts support this clonotype. The rearrangement joins TRBV9 to TRBJ2-1, with D perhaps matching TRBD2 (6 bases). The germline gives CDR1 SGDLS, CDR2 YYNGEE. The V end was cut by 3 bases, the J end by 0 bases, with 10 bases between. The CDR3 loop spans 15 amino acids. CDR3 coding DNA: TGTGCCAGCAGCGGACCCGGGGGCTCCTACAATGAGCAGTTCTTC. This translates into CASSGPGGSYNEQFF.

This clonotype was observed a few times. V is TRBV20-1 and J is TRBJ2-2; 8 bases line up with TRBD2. Germline-derived CDR1 and CDR2 are DFQATT and SNEGSKA (reference sequence). V lost 4 bases and J lost 2; bases outside the gene matches: 6. The CDR3 totals 15 residues. The CDR3 DNA follows: TGCAGTGCTAATTGGGCGGGAGGCAACACCGGGGAGCTGTTTTTT. It is translated as CSANWAGGNTGELFF.

A remark on this clonotype: One junction end disagrees with the germline gene, perhaps due to a read error. The chain carries TRBV6-5 and TRBJ2-7; 8 bases agree with TRBD2. Germline CDR1 reads MNHEY; CDR2 reads SVGAGI. The CDR3 runs 13 residues. CDR3 loop: CASSYGRASEQYF. Here the CDR3 DNA reads TGCGCCAGCAGTTACGGGAGGGCCTCCGAGCAGTACTTC.

This clonotype was observed a handful of times. The chain has TRBV27 and TRBJ1-2; 7 bases map to TRBD1. V lost 5 bases to trimming and J lost 3 bases; unmatched junction nucleotides: 6. Germline lookup yields CDR1 MNHEY and CDR2 SMNVEV (reference sequence). The CDR3 sequence is 14 residues long. CDR3 in DNA: TGTGCCAGCAGTATGCTTAGGGGGCACTATGGCTACACCTTC. This sequence encodes CASSMLRGHYGYTF.